The clone carrying this T cell receptor (gamma chain) was counted only a few times. Its antigen remains unknown. This specimen belongs to a study of Vδ1+ human thymocytes. General observations from the study: Thymic TRG and TRD repertoires appeared highly polyclonal. Thymic delta-chain repertoires held 20% to 25% Vdelta2 sequences and few Vdelta3, despite high sort purity. Unexpected Vdelta2 sequences could cause misinterpretation of bulk repertoire data.

After alphabeta T cell depletion, CD3+ Vdelta1+ Vdelta2- thymocytes were sorted. Sorted Vdelta1+ thymocytes were roughly 96% to 99.6% pure. The junction had 9 bases not matched to a gene; V was cut back by 4 bases and J by 3 bases. The CDR3 has 14 amino acids. Germline V gene data show CDR1 as EGSTGY and CDR2 as YDSYTSSV. Extracted RNA was reverse transcribed into cDNA. CDR3 amplicons came from multiplex PCR with pooled V-gene forward and constant-region reverse primers. TCRdb reprocessed the multiplex PCR reads using CATT. The sample yields more than 35,000 gamma-chain clones, around 20% seen once. V and J are TRGV4 and TRGJ1 or TRGJ2. This receptor was obtained from a girl under two years old who had congenital heart surgery. The material sequenced was Vdelta1+ gamma-delta thymocytes from the thymus. Subset denoted: FACS-sorted CD3+ TCRalphabeta- TCRVdelta1+ TCRVdelta2- thymocytes. In DNA form, the CDR3 reads TGTGCCACCTGGGAGTCGTCGCGTTATTATAAGAAACTCTTT. It specifies CATWESSRYYKKLF.